This T cell receptor beta chain was documented in a study of T cells in Graves' hyperthyroidism and ophthalmopathy. Note on this clonotype: Its antigen is undetermined.

Study results and caveats: Ophthalmopathy was identified by the model a median roughly 6.5 months ahead of onset.

The CDR3 covers 15 residues. Deletions cut 2 bases from V and 0 bases from J, with 12 bases between. Germline V gives CDR1 SGHTS, CDR2 YDEGEE. What was amplified from RNA transcripts were TCR beta CDR3 regions. The primer set for the first-round RT-PCR of the TCR CDR3 was HTBI. A single record per CDR3 protein comes from TCRdb applying MiXCR to the multiplex PCR reads. Of hundreds of thousands of distinct CDR3 sequences listed, 45% are singletons. V is TRBV5-8 and J is TRBJ2-7, with D uncertain. Sequencing was performed on peripheral blood or thyroid tissue (not recorded which). The clonotype originates from an adult man with Graves' disease, either hyperthyroidism or ophthalmopathy (not recorded which). The CDR3 spells CASSFGQVSSYEQYF. The CDR3 DNA reads as TGTGCCAGCAGCTTCGGGCAGGTCAGCTCCTACGAGCAGTACTTC.